The next 16 T cell receptor beta chains were all read from a single sample in a study of cytomegalovirus exposure and HLA in healthy donors (dated by TCRdb to the late 2010s). Preparation of the library involved the immunoSEQ multiplex PCR assay. For the multiplex PCR, a mixture combining 60 forward primers for TCR Vbeta segments and 13 reverse primers for TCR Jbeta segments was used. The source is immuneACCESS, and TCRdb retained only in-frame sequences with V and J called. Part of the clones is not carried over; for the studies checked, unresolved V genes explain less than half of this, and the remainder is unexplained. The sample records about 160,000 clones, more than 65% of which are singletons. About 1.3% of the sample comes from the top ten. The sample was PBMCs. Receptor source: a man younger than 45 in good health and CMV-seronegative.

This clone was observed a single time. At one end, the junction sequence differs from germline, possibly due to a read error. The CDR3 loop is CARSLIEIAGDWDTQYF. The CDR3 region has the DNA TGTGCCCGCAGCTTGATCGAGATAGCGGGAGATTGGGATACGCAGTATTTT. V gene TRBV5-6 combines with J gene TRBJ2-3, with TRBD2 matching 9 bases. The CDR3 has 17 residues. CDR1 and CDR2 (germline): SGHDT, YYEEEE.

The chain employs TRBV5-6 and TRBJ2-3, with 8 bases matching TRBD2. There are 15 residues in the CDR3. CDR1 is SGHDT and CDR2 is YYEEEE in the germline V gene. V shed 4 bases and J 2 bases; nucleotides not matched to a gene: 6. CDR3 nucleotides: TGTGCCAGCAGCCGCCGGGGGGGGCCCACAGATACGCAGTATTTT. Amino acid sequence: CASSRRGGPTDTQYF.

In the case of this clone: The junction departs from germline at one end; a sequencing error may be responsible. The gene calls are TRBV29-1 and TRBJ2-1; a weak D match, TRBD1 (6 bases). This CDR3 spans 12 amino acids. The germline V gene encodes CDR1 SQVTM and CDR2 ANQGSEA. CDR3 nucleotide sequence: TGCAGCGTTGAAGGAGGGGACATGCCTCTTGTCTTC. Translated: CSVEGGDMPLVF.

The chain is built from TRBV6-1 and TRBJ1-4; D is uncertain. The germline V gene encodes CDR1 MNHNS and CDR2 SASEGT. Deletions cut 10 bases from V and 0 bases from J, with 15 bases between. This CDR3 comprises 15 residues. The CDR3 sequence: CATPLTNTTNEKLFF. CDR3 coding DNA: TGTGCCACCCCCCTTACGAACACAACTAATGAAAAACTGTTTTTT.

The CDR3 DNA is TGTGCCAGCAGCTCCTACAGGGGAAATAGCAATCAGCCCCAGCATTTT. It yields the protein CASSSYRGNSNQPQHF. The gene calls are TRBV7-8 and TRBJ1-5; 7 positions match TRBD1. The CDR3 is 16 residues long. J gave up 0 bases and V 4 bases, and 6 bases lay outside the gene matches. Germline V gene sequence: CDR1 SGHVS, CDR2 FQNEAQ.

The sample holds one count of this clone. The genes are TRBV10-3 and TRBJ1-4; the D is unclear. Germline assignment: CDR1 ENHRY and CDR2 SYGVKD. CDR3 size: 12 residues. Trimming stripped 3 bases from V and 7 bases from J, with 6 bases between. CDR3 amino acids: CAISEQTEKLFF. The CDR3 nucleotides read TGTGCCATCAGTGAACAGACTGAAAAACTGTTTTTT.

The genes are TRBV27 and TRBJ1-5; TRBD1 is a possible D gene (6 bases). Germline values: CDR1 MNHEY, CDR2 SMNVEV (reference sequence). V was pared by 6 bases and J by 3 bases, with 9 bases between. The CDR3 has 13 amino acids. CDR3 sequence (DNA): TGTGCCAGCAGCCAGGGGATCAATCAGCCCCAGCATTTT. Residues: CASSQGINQPQHF.

The rearrangement uses TRBV25-1 and TRBJ2-5; the D is unclear. The CDR3 length is 12 residues. Germline V lookup: CDR1 MGHDK, CDR2 SYGVNS. V lost 5 bases to trimming and J lost 4 bases, with 8 bases between them. In nucleotides, the CDR3 is TGTGCCAGCAGTATCCAGGCAGAGACCCAGTACTTC. Its translation: CASSIQAETQYF.

The chain links TRBV18 to TRBJ1-2, with 11 bases matching TRBD1. The V and J ends lost 0 bases and 5 bases, in that order; junction bases with no gene match: 2. Germline V gene data show CDR1 as KGHSH and CDR2 as LQKENI. The CDR3 runs to 15 residues. DNA for the CDR3: TGTGCCAGCTCACCACCGGGACAGGGGGTATATGGCTACACCTTC. Residues: CASSPPGQGVYGYTF.

This rearrangement joins TRBV27 to TRBJ2-3, with TRBD1 as a possible D gene (5 bases). With 4 bases removed from V and 1 base from J, the gap between germline ends came to 12 bases. The CDR3 has 15 amino acids. Germline V gene sequence: CDR1 MNHEY, CDR2 SMNVEV (reference sequence). CDR3: CASSSSGSRTDTQYF. DNA for the CDR3: TGTGCCAGCAGTTCCTCAGGGTCCCGCACAGATACGCAGTATTTT.

CDR3 nucleotides: TGTGCCAGCAGTTTAGTAAGGGGCGGTTTTGAAAAACTGTTTTTT. Translation gives CASSLVRGGFEKLFF. The chain has TRBV28 and TRBJ1-4, with D maybe TRBD1 (5 bases). V was clipped by 2 bases and J by 7 bases, with 14 bases between them. CDR3 length: 15 residues. Germline values: CDR1 MDHEN, CDR2 SYDVKM.

The chain has TRBV27 and TRBJ2-5; 7 bases are shared with TRBD1. Germline V CDR1 and CDR2: MNHEY, SMNVEV (reference sequence). The CDR3 length is 16 residues. With 3 bases clipped from V and 1 base from J, the junction kept 8 bases outside the gene matches. This CDR3 is CASSFGVAGGQETQYF. The CDR3 DNA reads TGTGCCAGCAGTTTCGGAGTTGCAGGGGGCCAAGAGACCCAGTACTTC.

This clone has only a few counts. V gene TRBV9 combines with J gene TRBJ2-3; D gene unclear. The CDR3 is 14 residues long. V was clipped by 4 bases and J by 6 bases, with 15 bases between them. Germline assignment: CDR1 SGDLS and CDR2 YYNGEE. CDR3 sequence: CASSPLLSADTQYF. The CDR3, as DNA: TGTGCCAGCAGCCCCCTTTTGTCCGCGGATACGCAGTATTTT.

V gene TRBV5-4 combines with J gene TRBJ2-3; 12 bases fit TRBD2. V dropped 1 base and J dropped 1; count of bases not matched to a gene: 4. The CDR3 is 17 amino acids. CDR1 is SGHNT and CDR2 is YYREEE in the germline V gene (reference sequence). CDR3 in DNA: TGTGCCAGCAGCTTGCAACTAGCGGGGGGCCGCACAGATACGCAGTATTTT. Amino acid sequence: CASSLQLAGGRTDTQYF. The variable domain in full, completed from reference TRBV5-4 and TRBJ2-3, reads ETGVTQSPTHLIKTRGQQVTLRCSSQSGHNTVSWYQQALGQGPQFIFQYYREEENGRGNFPPRFSGLQFPNYSSELNVNALELDDSALYLCASSLQLAGGRTDTQYFGPGTRLTVL.

The chain joins TRBV6-5 to TRBJ2-7; tentative D call: TRBD2 (5 bases). This CDR3 spans 15 amino acids. Trimming removed 6 bases from V and 3 bases from J, with 18 bases in between. The germline V gene encodes CDR1 MNHEY and CDR2 SVGAGI. The CDR3 DNA reads as TGTGCCAGCAGCCCTACCCCCACCGGGGTCTACGAGCAGTACTTC. Residues: CASSPTPTGVYEQYF.

V is TRBV29-1 and J is TRBJ2-1, with TRBD2 as a possible D gene (5 bases). The germline V gene encodes CDR1 SQVTM and CDR2 ANQGSEA. The V end lost 7 bases, the J end lost 0 bases, and 10 bases lay between the germline ends. The CDR3 is 13 residues long. CDR3: CSGERGSYNEQFF. CDR3 DNA sequence: TGCAGCGGCGAACGGGGCTCCTACAATGAGCAGTTCTTC.